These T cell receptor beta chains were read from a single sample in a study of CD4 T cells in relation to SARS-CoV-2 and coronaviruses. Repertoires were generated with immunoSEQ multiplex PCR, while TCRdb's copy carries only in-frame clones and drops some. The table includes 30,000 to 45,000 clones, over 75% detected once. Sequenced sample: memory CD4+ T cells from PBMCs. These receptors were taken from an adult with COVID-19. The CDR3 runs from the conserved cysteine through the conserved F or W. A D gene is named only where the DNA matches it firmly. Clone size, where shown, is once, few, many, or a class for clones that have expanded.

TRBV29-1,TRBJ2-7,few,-,TGCAGCGTTGCCGAGCGGCGAGGCTACGAGCAGTACTTC,CSVAERRGYEQYF
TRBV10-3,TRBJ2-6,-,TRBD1,TGTGCCATCAACCCGGGACAGGGACTGTCTGGGGCCAACGTCCTGACTTTC,CAINPGQGLSGANVLTF
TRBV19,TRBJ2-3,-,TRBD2,TGTGCCAGTAGCGTACTAGCGGGGGGACCAGATACGCAGTATTTT,CASSVLAGGPDTQYF
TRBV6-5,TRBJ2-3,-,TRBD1,TGTGCCAGCAGCATGACAGGGGGTGGCACAGATACGCAGTATTTT,CASSMTGGGTDTQYF
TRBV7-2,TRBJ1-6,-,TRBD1,TGTGCCAGCTCCGGTGGGACAGTAGTAGGTTCACCCCTCCACTTT,CASSGGTVVGSPLHF
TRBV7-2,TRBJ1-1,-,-,TGTGCCAGCAGCTTAGGGACGGAGACAGAAGCTTTCTTT,CASSLGTETEAFF
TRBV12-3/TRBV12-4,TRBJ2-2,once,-,TGTGCCAGCGGGGGTCCCGGGGAGCTGTTTTTT,CASGGPGELFF
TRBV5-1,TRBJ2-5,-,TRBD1,TGCGCCAGCAGCTTGACCACAGGGGGCGATGAGACCCAGTACTTC,CASSLTTGGDETQYF
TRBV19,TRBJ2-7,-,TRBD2,TGTGCCAGTAGCCCTCGGACTAGCGGGAGCTCCTACGAGCAGTACTTC,CASSPRTSGSSYEQYF
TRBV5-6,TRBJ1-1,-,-,TGTGCCAGCAGCACCCGAAATACTGAAGCTTTCTTT,CASSTRNTEAFF
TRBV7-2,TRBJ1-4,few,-,TGTGCCAGCAGCTTAGTGTCCAGGGCGGATGAAAAACTGTTTTTT,CASSLVSRADEKLFF
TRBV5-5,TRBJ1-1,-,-,TGTGCCAGCAACACCGGACAGATTAGACATCACACTGAAGCTTTCTTT,CASNTGQIRHHTEAFF
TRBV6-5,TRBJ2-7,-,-,TGTGCCAGCAGAAAAGGACAGATCTACGAGCAGTACTTC,CASRKGQIYEQYF
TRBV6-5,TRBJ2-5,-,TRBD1,TGTGCCAGCAGTTACTCAAACGAGGGGGCGCGAGGGACCCAGTACTTC,CASSYSNEGARGTQYF
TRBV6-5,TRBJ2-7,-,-,TGTGCCAGCAGTTATAGAGACCGGGGAGCCTACGAGCAGTACTTC,CASSYRDRGAYEQYF
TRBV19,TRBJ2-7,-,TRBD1,TGTGCCAGTAGAGCTCCGGGACAGGTCAACGAGCAGTACTTC,CASRAPGQVNEQYF
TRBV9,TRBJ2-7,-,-,TGTGCCAGCAACTCAGACCCCTCCTACGAGCAGTACTTC,CASNSDPSYEQYF
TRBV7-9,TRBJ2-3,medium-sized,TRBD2,TGTGCCAGCAGCTTAGTCGAGGCTAGCGGCGCCACAGATACGCAGTATTTT,CASSLVEASGATDTQYF
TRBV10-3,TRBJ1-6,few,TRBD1,TGTGCCATCAGCCCGACAGGGGGGAATTCACCCCTCCACTTT,CAISPTGGNSPLHF
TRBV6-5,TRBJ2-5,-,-,TGTGCCAGCAAGGGGGTCGGGCGTACCCAAGAGACCCAGTACTTC,CASKGVGRTQETQYF
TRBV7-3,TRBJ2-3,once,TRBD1,TGTGCCAGCAGCCTAGGGGGACAGTTCACAGATACGCAGTATTTT,CASSLGGQFTDTQYF
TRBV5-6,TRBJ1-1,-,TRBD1,TGTGCCAGCAGCTTGTGGGACAGGGGACGCGCTTTCTTT,CASSLWDRGRAFF
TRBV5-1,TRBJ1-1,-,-,TGCGCCAGCAGCTTGGAAGGTTTGGGCACTGAAGCTTTCTTT,CASSLEGLGTEAFF
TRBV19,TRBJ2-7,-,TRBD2,TGTGCCAGTAGTATAGGTCGAGCGGGGGGGTCGATCTACGAGCAGTACTTC,CASSIGRAGGSIYEQYF
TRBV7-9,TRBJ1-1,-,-,TGTGCCAGCAGCTTATGGCTAGGAACAGGGATCACTGAAGCTTTCTTT,CASSLWLGTGITEAFF
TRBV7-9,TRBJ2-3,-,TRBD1,TGTGCCAGCAGCTTGGGACAGCAGAACACAGATACGCAGTATTTT,CASSLGQQNTDTQYF
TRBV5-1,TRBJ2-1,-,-,TGCGCCAGCGGACAGGGTCTCCTTAGCGGGTCCTACAATGAGCAGTTCTTC,CASGQGLLSGSYNEQFF
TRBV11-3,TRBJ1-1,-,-,TGTGCCAGCAGCTCTCTACCGTCTGAAGCTTTCTTT,CASSSLPSEAFF
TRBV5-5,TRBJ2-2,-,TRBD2,TGTGCCAGCAGCTCCGGGACTAGGAACACCGGGGAGCTGTTTTTT,CASSSGTRNTGELFF
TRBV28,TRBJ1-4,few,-,TGTGCCAGCAGTAAATTGGCGACGGAAAAACTGTTTTTT,CASSKLATEKLFF
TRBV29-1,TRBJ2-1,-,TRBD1,TGCAGCAAGATGACAGGGGGCGGAAACAATGAGCAGTTCTTC,CSKMTGGGNNEQFF
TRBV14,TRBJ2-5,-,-,TGTGCCAGCAGCCAAGGCTCCGGGACCCAGTACTTC,CASSQGSGTQYF
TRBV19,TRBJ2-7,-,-,TGTGCCACCCCGACACCGGGATCCTCCGAGCAGTACTTC,CATPTPGSSEQYF
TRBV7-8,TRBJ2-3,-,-,TGTGCCAGCAGCTTAGTTGGGTGGGGGGGCACAGATACGCAGTATTTT,CASSLVGWGGTDTQYF
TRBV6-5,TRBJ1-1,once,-,TGTGCCAGCAGCAGGGCGAACACTGAAGCTTTCTTT,CASSRANTEAFF
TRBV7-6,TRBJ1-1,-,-,TGTGCCAGCAGCCCCCAATCCGGCCAGGGGAGCACTGAAGCTTTCTTT,CASSPQSGQGSTEAFF
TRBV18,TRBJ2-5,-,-,TGTGCCAGCTCACCACCCTCCCAACCTAAAGAGACCCAGTACTTC,CASSPPSQPKETQYF
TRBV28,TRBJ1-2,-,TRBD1,TGTGCCAGCAGTTTGAAGACAGGGGGCAATGGCTACACCTTC,CASSLKTGGNGYTF
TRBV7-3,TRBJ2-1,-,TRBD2,TGTGCCAGCAGCTTAGGGGTTAGCGGGGGTAATGAGCAGTTCTTC,CASSLGVSGGNEQFF
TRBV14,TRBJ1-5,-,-,TGTGCCAGCAGCCAAGGAGATCATAGCAATCAGCCCCAGCATTTT,CASSQGDHSNQPQHF
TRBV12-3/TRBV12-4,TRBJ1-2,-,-,TGTGCCAGCAGTTTACTTGGAAACTATGGCTACACCTTC,CASSLLGNYGYTF
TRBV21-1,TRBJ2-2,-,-,TGTGCCAGCACAAGATTGAACACCGGGGAGCTGTTTTTT,CASTRLNTGELFF
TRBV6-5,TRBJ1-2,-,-,TGTGCCAGCGATTCTCGTACGGGATCTCGGTATGGCTACACCTTC,CASDSRTGSRYGYTF